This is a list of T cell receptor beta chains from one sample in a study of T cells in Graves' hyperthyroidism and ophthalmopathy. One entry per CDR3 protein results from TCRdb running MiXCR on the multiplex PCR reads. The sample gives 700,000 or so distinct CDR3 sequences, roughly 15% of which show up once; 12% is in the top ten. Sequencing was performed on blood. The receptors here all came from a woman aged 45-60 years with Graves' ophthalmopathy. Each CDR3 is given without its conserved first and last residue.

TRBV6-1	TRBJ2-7	ASSGLVTAYEQY
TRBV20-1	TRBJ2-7	SARDLRTSGSGYEQY
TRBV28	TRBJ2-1	ASSTTVDHEQF
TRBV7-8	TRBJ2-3	ASSPDSGRALDTQY
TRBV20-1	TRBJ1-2	SARDQDGYYGYT
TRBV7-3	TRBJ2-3	ASSSRPDTQY
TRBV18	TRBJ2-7	ASSPLGGGSRVYYEQY
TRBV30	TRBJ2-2	AWRIWGTGELF
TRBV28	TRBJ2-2	ASSLYPGLAFNTGELF
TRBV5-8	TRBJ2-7	ASSLYWEQY
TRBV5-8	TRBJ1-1	ASSLAYGDYTNTEAF
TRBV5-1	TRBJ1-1	ASTLDPGGSEAF
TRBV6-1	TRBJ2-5	ASSYRASYQETQY